The rows below give T cell receptor beta chains drawn from one sample of a study of blood T cells in healthy people across ages. From the 5' RACE reads, TCRdb called clonotypes with MiXCR, one entry per CDR3 protein. The repertoire consists of about 650,000 distinct CDR3 sequences, with more than 45% occurring once and the leading ten covering roughly 14%. What was sequenced was blood. The receptors originated from a woman of 80 years or more in good health. Each CDR3 is given with its conserved first and last residue. A D gene is named only where the DNA matches it firmly. Clone size, where shown, is once, few, many, or a class for clones that have expanded.

v_call	clone_size	j_call	d_call	cdr3_aa	cdr3_nt
TRBV12-3/TRBV12-4	-	TRBJ2-3	-	CASSDLGGKDTDTQYF	TGTGCCAGCAGTGACCTCGGCGGGAAAGACACAGATACGCAGTATTTT
TRBV7-2	few	TRBJ2-1	-	CASSLGSSSTSRFF	TGTGCCAGCAGCTTAGGTAGTAGCTCTACATCGCGGTTCTTC
TRBV18	many	TRBJ2-5	-	CASSPYGQSQETQYF	TGTGCCAGCTCACCCTACGGACAGTCCCAAGAGACCCAGTACTTC
TRBV29-1	many	TRBJ2-1	TRBD1	CSVAGGNVFNEQFF	TGCAGCGTCGCAGGGGGCAACGTGTTCAATGAGCAGTTCTTC
TRBV29-1	-	TRBJ2-1	-	CSATSYNEQFF	TGCAGCGCGACTAGCTACAATGAGCAGTTCTTC
TRBV9	-	TRBJ1-2	-	CASSRSPAVGGYTF	TGTGCCAGCAGCCGATCACCGGCGGTCGGTGGCTACACCTTC
TRBV5-1	-	TRBJ2-7	-	CASSLSQNEQYF	TGCGCCAGCAGCTTATCACAAAACGAGCAGTACTTC
TRBV29-1	many	TRBJ2-3	TRBD1	CSLGTGRTDTQYF	TGCAGCCTGGGGACAGGCCGCACAGATACGCAGTATTTT
TRBV15	once	TRBJ2-1	TRBD2	CATSRGKAGGRDNEQFF	TGTGCCACCAGCAGAGGAAAAGCGGGAGGTAGGGACAATGAGCAGTTCTTC
TRBV5-1	-	TRBJ2-5	-	CASSLIPVQGGEQYF	TGCGCCAGCAGCCTGATCCCAGTCCAAGGCGGTGAGCAGTACTTC
TRBV10-2	once	TRBJ2-7	-	CASSALGPYEQYF	TGCGCCAGCAGTGCACTAGGACCCTACGAGCAGTACTTC
TRBV7-3	-	TRBJ2-3	-	CASSLTAQGLDTQYF	TGTGCCAGCAGCTTAACTGCGCAGGGGCTAGATACGCAGTATTTT
TRBV7-9	-	TRBJ1-1	-	CASSLEAGPGAEAFF	TGTGCCAGCAGCTTAGAGGCAGGCCCCGGGGCTGAAGCTTTCTTT
TRBV2	-	TRBJ2-2	-	CASTRDLLNTGELFF	TGTGCCAGCACTAGGGACTTACTGAACACCGGGGAGCTGTTTTTT
TRBV29-1	-	TRBJ2-7	TRBD1	CSADPGQGYEQYF	TGCAGCGCAGACCCGGGACAGGGCTACGAGCAGTACTTC
TRBV18	few	TRBJ1-6	-	CASSPPSRGGSPLHF	TGTGCCAGCTCACCACCGAGTAGGGGAGGTTCACCCCTCCACTTT
TRBV30	-	TRBJ2-7	TRBD2	CAWSVLVPYTSGSMDEQYF	TGTGCCTGGAGTGTACTCGTGCCTTATACTAGCGGGAGTATGGACGAGCAGTACTTC
TRBV7-6	few	TRBJ2-7	TRBD1	CASSSGTGVSYEQYF	TGTGCCAGCAGCTCCGGGACAGGGGTGTCCTACGAGCAGTACTTC
TRBV6-1	few	TRBJ2-7	-	CASSLSRIYEQYF	TGTGCCAGCAGTCTTTCACGGATCTACGAGCAGTACTTC
TRBV2	-	TRBJ2-3	-	CASSPRLEGGTDTQYF	TGTGCCAGCAGCCCCAGACTAGAAGGGGGCACAGATACGCAGTATTTT
TRBV20-1	-	TRBJ1-5	-	CSATGPRENQPQHF	TGCAGTGCTACCGGGCCCAGAGAAAATCAGCCCCAGCATTTT
TRBV3-1	-	TRBJ1-2	-	CASSTSASLHGYTF	TGTGCCAGCAGCACAAGTGCATCTCTGCATGGCTACACCTTC